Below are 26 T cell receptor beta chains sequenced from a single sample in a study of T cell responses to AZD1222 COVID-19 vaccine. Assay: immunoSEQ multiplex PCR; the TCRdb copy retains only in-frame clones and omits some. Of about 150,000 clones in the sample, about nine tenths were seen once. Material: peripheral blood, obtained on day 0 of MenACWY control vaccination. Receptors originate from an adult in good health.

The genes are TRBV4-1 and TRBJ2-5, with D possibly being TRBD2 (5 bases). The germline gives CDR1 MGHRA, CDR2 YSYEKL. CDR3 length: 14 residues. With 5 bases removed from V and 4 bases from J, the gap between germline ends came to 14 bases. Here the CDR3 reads CASSLERVRETQYF. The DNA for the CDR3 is TGCGCCAGCAGCTTGGAGAGGGTGCGAGAGACCCAGTACTTC.

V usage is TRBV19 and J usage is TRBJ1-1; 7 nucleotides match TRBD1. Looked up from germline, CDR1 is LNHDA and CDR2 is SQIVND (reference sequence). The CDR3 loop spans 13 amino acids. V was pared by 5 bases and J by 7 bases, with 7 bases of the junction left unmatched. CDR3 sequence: CASSLTGVGEAFF. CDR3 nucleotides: TGTGCCAGTAGTTTAACAGGGGTAGGTGAAGCTTTCTTT. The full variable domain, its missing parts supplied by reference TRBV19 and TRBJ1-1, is DGGITQSPKYLFRKEGQNVTLSCEQNLNHDAMYWYRQDPGQGLRLIYYSQIVNDFQKGDIAEGYSVSREKKESFPLTVTSAQKNPTAFYLCASSLTGVGEAFFGQGTRLTVV.

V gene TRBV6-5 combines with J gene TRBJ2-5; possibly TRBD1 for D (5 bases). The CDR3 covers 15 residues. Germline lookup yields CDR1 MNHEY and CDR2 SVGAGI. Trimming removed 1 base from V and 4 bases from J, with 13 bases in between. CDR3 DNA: TGTGCCAGCAGTTACTTGCCTCTAGGGGCAGAGACCCAGTACTTC. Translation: CASSYLPLGAETQYF.

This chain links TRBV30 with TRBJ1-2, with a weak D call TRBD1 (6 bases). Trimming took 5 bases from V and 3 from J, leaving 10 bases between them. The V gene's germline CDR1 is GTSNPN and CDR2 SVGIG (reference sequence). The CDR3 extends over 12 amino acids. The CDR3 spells CAWSSGDYGYTF. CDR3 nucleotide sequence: TGTGCCTGGTCCTCAGGGGACTATGGCTACACCTTC.

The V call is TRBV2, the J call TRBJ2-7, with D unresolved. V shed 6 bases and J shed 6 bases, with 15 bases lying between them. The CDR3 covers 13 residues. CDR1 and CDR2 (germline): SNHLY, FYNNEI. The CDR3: CASRGVGLGEQYF. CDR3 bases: TGTGCCAGCAGAGGAGTCGGCTTGGGCGAGCAGTACTTC.

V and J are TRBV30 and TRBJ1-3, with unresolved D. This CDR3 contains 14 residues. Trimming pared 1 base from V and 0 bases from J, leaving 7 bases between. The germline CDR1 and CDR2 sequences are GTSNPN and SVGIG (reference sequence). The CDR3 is CAWSGESSGNTIYF. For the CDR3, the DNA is TGTGCCTGGAGTGGAGAGAGCTCTGGAAACACCATATATTTT.

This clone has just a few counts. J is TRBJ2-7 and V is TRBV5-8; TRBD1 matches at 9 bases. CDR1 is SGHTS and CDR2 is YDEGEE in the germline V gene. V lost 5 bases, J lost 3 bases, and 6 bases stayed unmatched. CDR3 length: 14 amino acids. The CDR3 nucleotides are TGTGCCAGCAGACGGACAGGGGCGATCTACGAGCAGTACGTC. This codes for CASRRTGAIYEQYV.

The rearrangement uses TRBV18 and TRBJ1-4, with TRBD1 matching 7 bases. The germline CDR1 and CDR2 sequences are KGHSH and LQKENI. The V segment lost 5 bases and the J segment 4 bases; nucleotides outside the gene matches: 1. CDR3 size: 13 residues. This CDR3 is CASSRDSNEKLFF. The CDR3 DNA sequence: TGTGCCAGCTCAAGGGACAGTAATGAAAAACTGTTTTTT.

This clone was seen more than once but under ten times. The CDR3 spells CASRGYSMNTEAFF. CDR3 DNA: TGCGCCAGCAGGGGCTACTCCATGAACACTGAAGCTTTCTTT. This chain joins TRBV5-1 and TRBJ1-1; D gene ambiguous. The germline V and J ends were trimmed by 5 bases and 0 bases, with 11 bases remaining between them. This CDR3 is built from 14 residues. Germline loops: CDR1 SGHRS, CDR2 YFSETQ. The full variable domain, completed using reference TRBV5-1 and TRBJ1-1, is KAGVTQTPRYLIKTRGQQVTLSCSPISGHRSVSWYQQTPGQGLQFLFEYFSETQRNKGNFPGRFSGRQFSNSRSEMNVSTLELGDSALYLCASRGYSMNTEAFFGQGTRLTVV.

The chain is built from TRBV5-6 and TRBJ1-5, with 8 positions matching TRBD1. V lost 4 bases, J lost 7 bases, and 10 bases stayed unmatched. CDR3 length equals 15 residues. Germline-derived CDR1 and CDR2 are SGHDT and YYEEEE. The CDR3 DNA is TGTGCCAGCAGCCTACCGACAGGGGAGAGGCAGCCCCAGCATTTT. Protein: CASSLPTGERQPQHF.

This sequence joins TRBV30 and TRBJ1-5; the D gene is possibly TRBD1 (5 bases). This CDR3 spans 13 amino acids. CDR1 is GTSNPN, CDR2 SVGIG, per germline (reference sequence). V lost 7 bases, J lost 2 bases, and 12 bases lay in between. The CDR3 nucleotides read TGTGCCTCCGCGACGGGGGGCAATCAGCCCCAGCATTTT. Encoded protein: CASATGGNQPQHF.

The CDR3 protein is CSVSITHYEQYF. CDR3 in DNA: TGCAGCGTTTCCATAACCCACTACGAGCAGTACTTC. The J gene is TRBJ2-7, the V gene TRBV29-1, with D hard to call. The germline V gene has CDR1 SQVTM and CDR2 ANQGSEA. This CDR3 is built from 12 residues. With 5 bases removed from V and 3 bases from J, the gap between germline ends came to 11 bases.

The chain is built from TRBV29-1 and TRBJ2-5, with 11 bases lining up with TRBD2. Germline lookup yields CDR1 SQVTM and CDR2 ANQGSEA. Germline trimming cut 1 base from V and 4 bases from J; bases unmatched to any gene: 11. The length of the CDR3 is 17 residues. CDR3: CSVEGHTSGSPRETQYF. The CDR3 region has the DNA TGCAGCGTTGAAGGTCATACTAGCGGGAGCCCGCGAGAGACCCAGTACTTC.

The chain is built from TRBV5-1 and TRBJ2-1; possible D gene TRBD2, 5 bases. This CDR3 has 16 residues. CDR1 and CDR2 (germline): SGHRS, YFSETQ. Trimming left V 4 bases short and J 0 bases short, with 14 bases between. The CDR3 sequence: CASSIGLSFSYNEQFF. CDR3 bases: TGCGCCAGCAGCATCGGACTCAGCTTCTCCTACAATGAGCAGTTCTTC.

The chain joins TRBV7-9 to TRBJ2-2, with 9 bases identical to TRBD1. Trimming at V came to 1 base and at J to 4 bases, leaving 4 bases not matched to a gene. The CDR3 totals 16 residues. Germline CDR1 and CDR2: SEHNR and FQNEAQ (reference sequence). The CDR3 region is CASSLEQGAGTGELFF. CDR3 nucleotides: TGTGCCAGCAGCTTAGAACAGGGGGCTGGCACCGGGGAGCTGTTTTTT.

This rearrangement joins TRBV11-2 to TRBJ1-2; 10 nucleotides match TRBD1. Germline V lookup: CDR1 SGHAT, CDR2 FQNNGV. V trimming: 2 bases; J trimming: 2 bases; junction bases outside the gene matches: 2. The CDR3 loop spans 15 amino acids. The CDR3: CASSLRDRGNYGYTF. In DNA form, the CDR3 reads TGTGCCAGCAGCTTACGGGACAGGGGCAACTATGGCTACACCTTC.

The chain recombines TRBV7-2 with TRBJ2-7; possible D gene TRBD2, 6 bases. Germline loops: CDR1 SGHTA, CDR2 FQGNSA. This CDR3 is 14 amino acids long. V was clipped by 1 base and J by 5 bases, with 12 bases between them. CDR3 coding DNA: TGTGCCAGCAGCTTAGTGCGGGATTTAAACGAGCAGTACTTC. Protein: CASSLVRDLNEQYF.

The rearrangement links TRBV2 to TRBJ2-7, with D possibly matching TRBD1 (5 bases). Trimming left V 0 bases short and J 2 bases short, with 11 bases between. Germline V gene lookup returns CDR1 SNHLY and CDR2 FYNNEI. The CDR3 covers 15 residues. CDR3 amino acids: CASSEALWGTYEQYV. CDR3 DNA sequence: TGTGCCAGCAGTGAAGCGCTTTGGGGCACCTACGAGCAGTACGTC.

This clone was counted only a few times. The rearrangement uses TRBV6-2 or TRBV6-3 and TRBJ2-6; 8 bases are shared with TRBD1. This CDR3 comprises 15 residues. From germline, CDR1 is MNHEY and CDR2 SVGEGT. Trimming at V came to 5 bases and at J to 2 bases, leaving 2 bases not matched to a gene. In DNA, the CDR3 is TGTGCCAGCAGTAGACAGGGGACTGGGGCCAACGTCCTGACTTTC. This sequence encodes CASSRQGTGANVLTF.

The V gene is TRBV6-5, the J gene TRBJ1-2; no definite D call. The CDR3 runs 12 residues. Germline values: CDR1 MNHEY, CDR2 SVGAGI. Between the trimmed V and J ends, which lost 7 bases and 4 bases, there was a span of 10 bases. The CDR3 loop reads CASTPGTYGYTF. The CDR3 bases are TGTGCCAGCACCCCCGGTACCTATGGCTACACCTTC.

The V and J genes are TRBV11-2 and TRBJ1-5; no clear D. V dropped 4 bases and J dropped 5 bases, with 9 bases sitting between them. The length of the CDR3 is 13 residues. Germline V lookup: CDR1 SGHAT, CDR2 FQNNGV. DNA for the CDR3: TGTGCCAGCAGCTCGCAAACCGATCAGCCCCAGCATTTT. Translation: CASSSQTDQPQHF.

The CDR3 reads CAAAFAGRAIYF. The CDR3 DNA follows: TGTGCCGCTGCTTTCGCGGGTCGGGCCATATATTTT. The V call is TRBV6-5, the J call TRBJ1-3, with D unresolved. This CDR3 has 12 amino acids. The germline V and J ends were trimmed by 11 bases and 11 bases, with 19 bases remaining between them. The V gene's germline CDR1 is MNHEY and CDR2 SVGAGI.

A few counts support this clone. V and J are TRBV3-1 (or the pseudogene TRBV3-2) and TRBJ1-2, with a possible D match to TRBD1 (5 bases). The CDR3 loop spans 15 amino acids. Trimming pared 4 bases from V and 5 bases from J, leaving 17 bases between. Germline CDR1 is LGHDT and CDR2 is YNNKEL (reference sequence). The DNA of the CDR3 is TGTGCCAGCAGCCCCCCAGGGTTTTTAGGTTATGGCTACACCTTC. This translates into CASSPPGFLGYGYTF.

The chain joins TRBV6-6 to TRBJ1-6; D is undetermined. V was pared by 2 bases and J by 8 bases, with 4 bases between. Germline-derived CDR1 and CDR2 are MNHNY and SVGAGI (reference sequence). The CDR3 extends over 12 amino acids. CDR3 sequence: CASSYGDSPLHF. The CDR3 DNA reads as TGTGCCAGCAGTTACGGCGATTCACCCCTCCACTTT.

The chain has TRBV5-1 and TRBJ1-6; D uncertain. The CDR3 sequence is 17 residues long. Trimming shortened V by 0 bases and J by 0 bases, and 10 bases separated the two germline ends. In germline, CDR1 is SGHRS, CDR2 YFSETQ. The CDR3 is CASSLDSLSSYNSPLHF. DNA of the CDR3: TGCGCCAGCAGCTTGGACAGCCTCAGCTCCTATAATTCACCCCTCCACTTT.

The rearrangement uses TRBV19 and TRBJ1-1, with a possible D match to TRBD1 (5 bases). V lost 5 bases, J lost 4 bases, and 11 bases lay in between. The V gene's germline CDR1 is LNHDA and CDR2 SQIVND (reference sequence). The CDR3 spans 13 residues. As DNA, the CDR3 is TGTGCCAGTAGTCAGGGAGTACTCACTGAAGCTTTCTTT. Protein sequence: CASSQGVLTEAFF.